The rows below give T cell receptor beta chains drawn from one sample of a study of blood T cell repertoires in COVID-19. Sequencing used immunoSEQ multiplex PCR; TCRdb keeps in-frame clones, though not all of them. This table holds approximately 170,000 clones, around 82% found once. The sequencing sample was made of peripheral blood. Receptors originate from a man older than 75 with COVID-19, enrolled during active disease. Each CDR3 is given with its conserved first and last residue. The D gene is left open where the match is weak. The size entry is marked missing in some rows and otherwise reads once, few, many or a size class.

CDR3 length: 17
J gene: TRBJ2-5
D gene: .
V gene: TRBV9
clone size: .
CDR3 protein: CASSVGEIADSTETQYF
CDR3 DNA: TGTGCCAGCAGCGTAGGTGAAATAGCTGATAGCACGGAGACCCAGTACTTC

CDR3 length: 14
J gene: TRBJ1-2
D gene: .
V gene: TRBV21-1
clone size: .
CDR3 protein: CASSKRTVDYGYTF
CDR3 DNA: TGTGCCAGCAGCAAACGGACAGTGGACTATGGCTACACCTTC

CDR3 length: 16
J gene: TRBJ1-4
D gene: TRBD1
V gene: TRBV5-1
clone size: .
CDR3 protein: CASSRDRAISGEKLFF
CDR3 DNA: TGCGCCAGCAGCAGGGACAGGGCGATCAGCGGCGAAAAACTGTTTTTT

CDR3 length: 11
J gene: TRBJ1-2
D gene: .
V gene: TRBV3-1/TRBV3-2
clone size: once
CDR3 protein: CASSSSHGYTF
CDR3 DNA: TGTGCCAGCAGCTCCTCCCATGGCTACACCTTC

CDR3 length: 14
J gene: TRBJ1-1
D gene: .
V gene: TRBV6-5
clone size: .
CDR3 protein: CASSYDTTNTEAFF
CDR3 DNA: TGTGCCAGCAGTTACGACACGACGAACACTGAAGCTTTCTTT

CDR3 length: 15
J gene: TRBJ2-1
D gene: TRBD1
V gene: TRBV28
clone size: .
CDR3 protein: CASSSPGQGAYEQFF
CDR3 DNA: TGTGCCAGCAGTTCCCCCGGACAGGGGGCCTATGAGCAGTTCTTC

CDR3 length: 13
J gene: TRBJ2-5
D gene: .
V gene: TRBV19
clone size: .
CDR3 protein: CASRRGGEETQYF
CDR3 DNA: TGTGCCAGTAGAAGGGGGGGGGAAGAGACCCAGTACTTC

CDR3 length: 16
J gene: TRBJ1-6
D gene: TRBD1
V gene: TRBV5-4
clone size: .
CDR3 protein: CASSPKTGGSNSPLHF
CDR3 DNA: TGTGCCAGCAGCCCGAAGACAGGGGGCAGCAATTCACCCCTCCACTTT

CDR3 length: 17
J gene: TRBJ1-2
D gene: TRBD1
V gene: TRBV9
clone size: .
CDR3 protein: CASSVATSAGGGYGYTF
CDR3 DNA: TGTGCCAGCAGCGTAGCTACTTCGGCAGGGGGCGGCTATGGCTACACCTTC

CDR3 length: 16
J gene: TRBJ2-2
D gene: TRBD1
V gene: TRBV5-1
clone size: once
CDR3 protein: CASSLSGTANTGELFF
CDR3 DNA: TGCGCCAGCAGCTTGTCCGGGACAGCAAACACCGGGGAGCTGTTTTTT

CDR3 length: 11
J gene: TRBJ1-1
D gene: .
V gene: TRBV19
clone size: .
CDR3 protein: CASGGQGEAFF
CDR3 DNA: TGTGCCAGTGGGGGCCAGGGGGAAGCTTTCTTT

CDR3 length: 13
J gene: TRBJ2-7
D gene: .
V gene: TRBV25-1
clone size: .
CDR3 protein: CASSRDIFYEQYF
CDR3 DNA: TGTGCCAGCAGCCGGGACATATTCTACGAGCAGTACTTC

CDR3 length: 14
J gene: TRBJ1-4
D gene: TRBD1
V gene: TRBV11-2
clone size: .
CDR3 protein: CASSLQPGQEKLFF
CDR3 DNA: TGTGCCAGCAGCCTCCAACCGGGACAGGAAAAACTGTTTTTT

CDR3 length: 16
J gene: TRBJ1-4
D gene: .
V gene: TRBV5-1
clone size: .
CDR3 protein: CASSLFSRTTNEKLFF
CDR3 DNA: TGCGCCAGCAGCTTATTCTCTAGAACAACTAATGAAAAACTGTTTTTT

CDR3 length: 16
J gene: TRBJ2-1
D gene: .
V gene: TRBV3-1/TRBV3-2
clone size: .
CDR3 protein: CASSRQTGRSYNEQFF
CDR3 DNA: TGTGCCAGCAGCCGGCAGACAGGGAGGTCCTACAATGAGCAGTTCTTC

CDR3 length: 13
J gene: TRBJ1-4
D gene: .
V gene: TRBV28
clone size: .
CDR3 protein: CASSFGGNEKLFF
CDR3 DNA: TGTGCCAGCAGTTTCGGGGGGAATGAAAAACTGTTTTTT

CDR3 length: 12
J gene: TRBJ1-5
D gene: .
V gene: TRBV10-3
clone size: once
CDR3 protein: CAISESRKPQHF
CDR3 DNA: TGTGCCATCAGTGAGAGCCGCAAGCCCCAGCATTTT

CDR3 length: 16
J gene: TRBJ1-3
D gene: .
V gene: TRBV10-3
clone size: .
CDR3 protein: CAIRGDGQSSGNTIYF
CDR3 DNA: TGTGCCATCAGAGGAGACGGACAGAGCTCTGGAAACACCATATATTTT

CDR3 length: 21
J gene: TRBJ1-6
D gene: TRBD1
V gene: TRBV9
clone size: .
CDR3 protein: CASSDQGGGTGGSSYNSPLHF
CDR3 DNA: TGTGCCAGCAGCGACCAAGGAGGAGGGACAGGGGGGAGCTCCTATAATTCACCCCTCCACTTT

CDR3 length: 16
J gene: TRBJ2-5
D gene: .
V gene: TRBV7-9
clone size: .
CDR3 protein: CASSPRLGWGQETQYF
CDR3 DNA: TGTGCCAGCAGCCCACGACTAGGATGGGGGCAAGAGACCCAGTACTTC

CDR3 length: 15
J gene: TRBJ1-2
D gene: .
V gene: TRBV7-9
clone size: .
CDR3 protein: CASSLAAPRGNGYTF
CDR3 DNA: TGTGCCAGCAGCTTAGCGGCACCCAGAGGCAATGGCTACACCTTC

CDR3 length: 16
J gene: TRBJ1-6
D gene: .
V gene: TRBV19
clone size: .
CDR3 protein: CASSGARGSYNSPLHF
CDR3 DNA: TGTGCCAGTAGTGGAGCGCGGGGCTCCTACAATTCACCCCTCCACTTT

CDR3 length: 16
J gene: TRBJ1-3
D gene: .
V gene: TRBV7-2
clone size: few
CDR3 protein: CASSHFPGASGNTIYF
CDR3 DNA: TGTGCCAGCAGCCATTTTCCAGGGGCCTCTGGAAACACCATATATTTT

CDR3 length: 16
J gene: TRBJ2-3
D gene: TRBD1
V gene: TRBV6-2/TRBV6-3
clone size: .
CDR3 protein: CASSYTGTGVPDTQYF
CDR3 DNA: TGTGCCAGCAGTTACACCGGGACAGGGGTCCCTGATACGCAGTATTTT

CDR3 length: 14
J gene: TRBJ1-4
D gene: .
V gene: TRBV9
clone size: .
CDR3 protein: CASSVGVLNEKLFF
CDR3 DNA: TGTGCCAGCAGCGTCGGGGTCCTTAATGAAAAACTGTTTTTT